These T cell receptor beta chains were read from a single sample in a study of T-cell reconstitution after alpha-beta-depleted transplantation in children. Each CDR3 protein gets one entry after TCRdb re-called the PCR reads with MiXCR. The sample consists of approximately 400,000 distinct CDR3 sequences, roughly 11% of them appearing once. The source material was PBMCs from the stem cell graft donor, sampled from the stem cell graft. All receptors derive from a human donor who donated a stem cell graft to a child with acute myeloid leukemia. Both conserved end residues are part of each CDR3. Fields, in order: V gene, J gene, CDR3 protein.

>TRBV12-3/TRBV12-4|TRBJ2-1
CASRTGGLAGRGSNEQFF
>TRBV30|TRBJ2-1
CAWDRGGGQSSYNEQFF
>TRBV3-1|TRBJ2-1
CASGLARSYNEQFF
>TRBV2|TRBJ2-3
CASSEVGELAGLTDTQYF
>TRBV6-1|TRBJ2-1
CASSQTALLYNEQFF
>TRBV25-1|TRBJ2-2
CASMGAYSGELFF
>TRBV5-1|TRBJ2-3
CASSVGQITDTQYF
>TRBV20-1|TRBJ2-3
CSAGAGNTDTQYF
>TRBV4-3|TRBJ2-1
CASSTLAGGNEQFF
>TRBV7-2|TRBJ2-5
CASSTQPSETQYF
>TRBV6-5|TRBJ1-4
CASSYSEGSNEKLFF
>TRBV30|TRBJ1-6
CAWLGTAYNSPLHF
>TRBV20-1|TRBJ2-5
CSAKREGAETQYF
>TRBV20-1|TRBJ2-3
CSARDSGAGRTDTQYF
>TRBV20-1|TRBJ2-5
CSARDSGRIQETQYF
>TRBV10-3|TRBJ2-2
CAISEFLAGGQNTGELFF
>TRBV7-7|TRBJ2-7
CASSPLAPHYEQYF
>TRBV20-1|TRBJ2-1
CSARVVEQFF
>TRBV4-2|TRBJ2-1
CASSQETGAPYNEQFF
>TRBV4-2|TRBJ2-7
CASSHTGTSGSLEDEQYF
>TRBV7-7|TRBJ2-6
CASSPNSGANVLTF
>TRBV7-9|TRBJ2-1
CASTVAGTQYNEQFF
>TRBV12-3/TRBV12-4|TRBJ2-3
CASRLAAGAYTDTQYF
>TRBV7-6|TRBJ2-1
CASSLGQGLNEQFF
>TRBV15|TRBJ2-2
CATSRLTTGELFF
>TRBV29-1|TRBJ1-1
CSVEPGQGTNMNTEAFF
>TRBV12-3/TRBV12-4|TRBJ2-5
CASSLLAGAVETQYF
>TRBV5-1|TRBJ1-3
CASSLAGRQLSGNTIYF
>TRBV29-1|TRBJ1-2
CSVEGPGNYGYTF
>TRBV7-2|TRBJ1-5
CASSLEPGMGQPQHF
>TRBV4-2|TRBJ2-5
CASSQLGLAGEETQYF
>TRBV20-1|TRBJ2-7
CSARGGSILEQYF
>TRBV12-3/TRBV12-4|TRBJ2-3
CASRRGAVDTQYF
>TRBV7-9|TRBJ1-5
CASSLGPVSNQPQHF
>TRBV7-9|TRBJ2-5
CASSLVVGAETQYF
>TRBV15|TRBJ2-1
CATSKGQRLVYGEQFF
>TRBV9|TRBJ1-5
CASSGYDKNQPQHF
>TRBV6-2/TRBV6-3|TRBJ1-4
CASRTGGATNEKLFF
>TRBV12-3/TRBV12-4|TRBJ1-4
CASSLGALGANEKLFF
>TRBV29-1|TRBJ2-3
CSVGEADTQYF
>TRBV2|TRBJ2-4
CASSEGLPGAKNIQYF
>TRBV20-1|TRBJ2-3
CSARGGQGTDTQYF
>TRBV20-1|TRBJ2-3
CSARATGYTDTQYF
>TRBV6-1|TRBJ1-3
CASSKRTGPRLSGNTIYF
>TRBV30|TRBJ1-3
CAWDRDTGNTIYF
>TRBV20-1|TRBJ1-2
CSASGTGRGYGYTF
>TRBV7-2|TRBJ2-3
CASSRSVGTSTDTQYF